This T cell receptor beta chain was sequenced in a study of T cells in Graves' hyperthyroidism and ophthalmopathy. The table lists this clonotype with a few counts. Its antigen is currently unknown. General observations from the study: With a median lead of about 6.9 months before onset, the model predicted ophthalmopathy.

V lost 4 bases and J 5 bases, leaving 9 bases between the germline ends. This CDR3 region has 14 residues. The germline CDR1 and CDR2 sequences are MNHNS and SASEGT. Amplification yielded TCR beta CDR3 regions, with RNA transcripts as the source. First-round RT-PCR of the TCR CDR3 relied on the HTBI primer set. From the multiplex PCR reads, TCRdb called clonotypes with MiXCR, one entry per CDR3 protein. The sample shows about 380,000 distinct CDR3 sequences, roughly 18% of them seen only once. The clonotype was recovered from a man between 18 and 35 years old with Graves' ophthalmopathy. The chain is built from TRBV6-1 and TRBJ1-6; the D is unclear. The sample comprised blood. The CDR3 region has the DNA TGTGCCAGCAGTGCCCGCGGAGATAATTCACCCCTCCACTTT. It translates to CASSARGDNSPLHF.